The present TCR beta chain was sequenced within a study of control samples from healthy donors and cancer patients. Using immunoSEQ multiplex PCR, the repertoire was profiled, and TCRdb retains in-frame clones only, with some absent. The table records some 110,000 clones, around 82% of them present only once. Material: blood. The clonotype comes from a woman aged 50 to 60 in good health.

The chain's CDR3 is CASSLETKETQYF. CDR3 in DNA: TGTGCCAGCAGTTTAGAGACGAAAGAGACCCAGTACTTC. This sequence joins TRBV12-3 or TRBV12-4 and TRBJ2-5; D is unclear. Trimming removed 1 base at V and 3 bases at J, with 6 bases between. The length of the CDR3 is 13 residues.